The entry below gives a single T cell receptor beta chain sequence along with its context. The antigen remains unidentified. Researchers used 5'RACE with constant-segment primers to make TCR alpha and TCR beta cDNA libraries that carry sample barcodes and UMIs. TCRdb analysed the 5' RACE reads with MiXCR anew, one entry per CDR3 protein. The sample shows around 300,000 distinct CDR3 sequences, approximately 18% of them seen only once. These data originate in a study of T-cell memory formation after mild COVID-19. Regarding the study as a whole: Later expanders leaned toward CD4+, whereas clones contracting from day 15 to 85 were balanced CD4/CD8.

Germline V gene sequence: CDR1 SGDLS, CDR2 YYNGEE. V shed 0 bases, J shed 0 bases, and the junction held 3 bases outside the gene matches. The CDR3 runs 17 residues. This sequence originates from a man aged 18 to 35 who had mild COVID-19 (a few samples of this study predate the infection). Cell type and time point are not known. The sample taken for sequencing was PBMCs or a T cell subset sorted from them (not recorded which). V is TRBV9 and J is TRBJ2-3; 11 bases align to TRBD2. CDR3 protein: CASSVDGTSGSTDTQYF. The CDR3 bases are TGTGCCAGCAGCGTAGATGGGACTAGCGGTAGCACAGATACGCAGTATTTT.